These 26 T cell receptor beta chains originate from one sample sequenced in a study of spatial heterogeneity in lung cancer. Time point: sample taken at primary tumor resection. Whole RNA was taken from tumor, nontumor lung or frozen PBMC; it was then sequenced unsorted. TCRdb called the 5' RACE reads again in MiXCR, with one record for every CDR3 protein. This sample has 9,100 or so distinct CDR3 sequences, with 7.8% found just once. The sequenced sample was PBMCs, obtained at surgery. The receptors here all came from a female donor with early-stage non-small cell lung cancer.

This clonotype occurred many times. This rearrangement joins TRBV5-1 to TRBJ1-2; D possibly corresponds to TRBD1 (6 bases). Germline lookup yields CDR1 SGHRS and CDR2 YFSETQ. CDR3 size: 14 residues. Trimming shortened V by 4 bases and J by 8 bases, and 18 bases separated the two germline ends. Written as DNA, the CDR3 is TGCGCCAGCAGCCTTATCACAGGGATTGAAGGCTACACCTTC. Encoded protein: CASSLITGIEGYTF.

This clonotype was seen at least ten times. J is TRBJ2-4 and V is TRBV7-2, with D possibly called TRBD1 or TRBD2 (5 bases each). Trimming removed 1 base from V and 0 bases from J, with 10 bases in between. CDR1 SGHTA and CDR2 FQGNSA come from the germline V gene. The length of the CDR3 is 16 residues. CDR3 nucleotide sequence: TGTGCCAGCAGCTTAGGGGACCTAGTAGCCAAAAACATTCAGTACTTC. This encodes CASSLGDLVAKNIQYF.

Relative to its sample, this clonotype is medium-sized. The chain employs TRBV7-9 and TRBJ1-1; D might be TRBD1 (6 bases). The CDR3 extends over 14 amino acids. Germline assignment: CDR1 SEHNR and CDR2 FQNEAQ (reference sequence). Trimming cost V 5 bases and J 1 base, with 11 bases left between them. CDR3 nucleotide sequence: TGTGCCAGCAGCCCAACGGGACAGAACACTGAAGCTTTCTTT. This gives the protein CASSPTGQNTEAFF.

This chain links TRBV18 with TRBJ2-5; D is undetermined. The CDR3 totals 14 residues. Germline V gene lookup returns CDR1 KGHSH and CDR2 LQKENI. Trimming shortened V by 3 bases and J by 5 bases, and 13 bases separated the two germline ends. The CDR3 DNA reads TGTGCCAGCTCACCGCCGGAAGGGCCGGAGACCCAGTACTTC. This encodes CASSPPEGPETQYF.

This clonotype occurred a few times. The chain has TRBV6-5 and TRBJ2-5; D is unresolved. The V end was cut by 8 bases, the J end by 4 bases, with 14 bases between. This CDR3 has 13 amino acids. Germline V gene data show CDR1 as MNHEY and CDR2 as SVGAGI. The CDR3 coding sequence is TGTGCCAGCGGCCGTGAGTTTGGAGAGACCCAGTACTTC. It encodes CASGREFGETQYF.

V gene TRBV28 combines with J gene TRBJ2-1; 7 bases line up with TRBD2. The V and J ends lost 6 bases and 1 base, in that order; junction bases with no gene match: 6. CDR3 size: 15 residues. The V gene's germline CDR1 is MDHEN and CDR2 SYDVKM. The CDR3, as DNA: TGTGCCAGCAGGCGTGGGAGGGGATCCTACAATGAGCAGTTCTTC. Translation: CASRRGRGSYNEQFF.

This clonotype was found many times. V usage is TRBV10-3 and J usage is TRBJ1-1; 9 nucleotides align to TRBD1. V shed 9 bases, J shed 4 bases, and the junction held 9 bases outside the gene matches. Per germline, CDR1 ENHRY and CDR2 SYGVKD. This CDR3 is 14 amino acids long. This chain's CDR3 is CAIGQGSEGTEAFF. CDR3 coding DNA: TGTGCCATAGGACAGGGGTCGGAGGGCACTGAAGCTTTCTTT.

At least ten counts were recorded for this clonotype. The J gene is TRBJ2-1, the V gene TRBV25-1, with a possible D match to TRBD2 (6 bases). The V end lost 2 bases, the J end lost 6 bases, and 11 bases lay between the germline ends. The germline gives CDR1 MGHDK, CDR2 SYGVNS. The CDR3 length is 14 residues. The CDR3 spells CASSEPGRGNEQFF. Here the CDR3 DNA reads TGTGCCAGCAGTGAACCAGGGCGGGGCAATGAGCAGTTCTTC.

In its sample, this clonotype ranks as medium-sized. The V gene is TRBV11-2, the J gene TRBJ2-5, with D unclear. CDR1 and CDR2 from the germline V gene are SGHAT and FQNNGV. The CDR3 loop spans 13 amino acids. V was trimmed by 5 bases and J by 0 bases, leaving 7 bases between them. CDR3: CASSPVNQETQYF. In DNA, the CDR3 is TGTGCCAGCAGCCCGGTAAACCAAGAGACCCAGTACTTC. Combining the CDR3 with reference TRBV11-2 and TRBJ2-5 gives the whole variable domain EAGVAQSPRYKIIEKRQSVAFWCNPISGHATLYWYQQILGQGPKLLIQFQNNGVVDDSQLPKDRFSAERLKGVDSTLKIQPAKLEDSAVYLCASSPVNQETQYFGPGTRLLVL.

This clonotype appeared many times. The chain carries TRBV12-3 or TRBV12-4 and TRBJ1-1; D unresolved. This CDR3 comprises 14 residues. Trimming pared 2 bases from V and 7 bases from J, leaving 14 bases between. The CDR3 bases are TGTGCCAGCAGTTTATCCTCCCTTTGGGGTGAAGCTTTCTTT. Translated: CASSLSSLWGEAFF.

This clonotype was observed at least ten times. This chain uses TRBV6-1 with TRBJ1-5; 9 bases match TRBD1. The CDR3 length is 15 residues. Germline V gene sequence: CDR1 MNHNS, CDR2 SASEGT. V was clipped by 6 bases and J by 7 bases; unmatched bases: 10. CDR3 region: CASSLLQGARQPQHF. CDR3 bases: TGTGCCAGCAGCCTTCTACAGGGGGCGCGGCAGCCCCAGCATTTT.

In its sample, this clonotype is medium-sized (0.01 to 0.1%). The chain is built from TRBV7-8 and TRBJ2-5, with D tentatively TRBD1 (6 bases). Trimming removed 4 bases at V and 1 base at J, with 19 bases between. CDR3 size: 17 residues. Germline V gene data show CDR1 as SGHVS and CDR2 as FQNEAQ. Written as DNA, the CDR3 is TGTGCCAGCAGCTCCGAACACGGGACACATAGCCAAGAGACCCAGTACTTC. This translates into CASSSEHGTHSQETQYF.

This clonotype occurred many times. V gene TRBV7-2 combines with J gene TRBJ2-5; D is ambiguous. The germline V and J ends were trimmed by 5 bases and 0 bases, with 7 bases remaining between them. Germline CDR1 and CDR2: SGHTA and FQGNSA. The CDR3 sequence is 13 residues long. The CDR3, as DNA: TGTGCCAGCAGCCGAGTTGACCAAGAGACCCAGTACTTC. This codes for CASSRVDQETQYF.

This clonotype was seen a few times. V usage is TRBV18 and J usage is TRBJ2-6; the match to TRBD2 covers 12 bases. This CDR3 spans 19 amino acids. Germline V gives CDR1 KGHSH, CDR2 LQKENI. V lost 4 bases, J lost 0 bases, and 7 bases stayed unmatched. As DNA, the CDR3 is TGTGCCAGCTCACAAGGACTAGCGGGGACCTTCTCTGGGGCCAACGTCCTGACTTTC. Translated, it gives CASSQGLAGTFSGANVLTF.

By share, this clonotype ranks as medium-sized. This CDR3 reads CASSSTGYREAFF. Here the CDR3 DNA reads TGTGCCAGCAGTTCGACAGGGTATAGGGAAGCTTTCTTT. J is TRBJ1-1 and V is TRBV6-5, with 7 bases aligning to TRBD1. J was trimmed by 8 bases and V by 4 bases; bases with no gene match: 7. This CDR3 has 13 amino acids. Germline CDR1 and CDR2: MNHEY and SVGAGI.

By share, this clonotype counts as medium-sized (0.01 to 0.1%). This chain uses TRBV6-4 with TRBJ2-1; 13 positions match TRBD2. Germline assignment: CDR1 MRHNA and CDR2 SNTAGT. This CDR3 is 15 amino acids long. J gave up 8 bases and V 0 bases, and 1 base lay outside the gene matches. CDR3 bases: TGTGCCAGCAGTGACTCCACTAGCGGGAGGGATGAGCAGTTCTTC. Translated, it gives CASSDSTSGRDEQFF.

This clonotype was observed many times. J is TRBJ1-1 and V is TRBV5-1, with D uncertain. V dropped 4 bases and J dropped 1 base, with 14 bases sitting between them. Germline V gene data show CDR1 as SGHRS and CDR2 as YFSETQ. The CDR3 has 15 amino acids. The CDR3 coding sequence is TGCGCCAGCAGCCTGGAAAGGATGGGGAACACTGAAGCTTTCTTT. This gives the protein CASSLERMGNTEAFF.

For this clonotype: This clone may be a read error of a much larger clone one base away. V usage is TRBV5-1 and J usage is TRBJ1-1, with D hard to call. CDR1 SGHRS and CDR2 YFSETQ come from the germline V gene. CDR3 length: 14 amino acids. CDR3 nucleotide sequence: TGCGCCAGCTGCTTGGCCAGCCTGAACACTGAAGCTTTCTTT. Encoded protein: CASCLASLNTEAFF.

Within the sample, this clonotype is medium-sized. This may come from a read error, since a much larger clone is one base off. V is TRBV7-2 and J is TRBJ2-7, with D unresolved. Germline V gives CDR1 SGHTA, CDR2 FQGNSA. The CDR3 length is 11 residues. V was clipped by 5 bases and J by 1 base, with 3 bases between them. In DNA form, the CDR3 reads TGTGCCAGCAGCCTTTCCTACGAGCAGTACTTC. Amino acid sequence: CASSLSYEQYF.

This clonotype occurred a few times. The chain combines TRBV10-3 with TRBJ2-1; D gene uncertain. Trimming left V 3 bases short and J 7 bases short, with 10 bases between. The CDR3 is 13 amino acids. The germline CDR1 and CDR2 sequences are ENHRY and SYGVKD. CDR3 in amino acids: CAISEEIKNEQFF. CDR3 DNA: TGTGCCATCAGTGAAGAGATTAAAAATGAGCAGTTCTTC.

This clonotype was counted many times. Here the CDR3 reads CSVQTGATTDTQYF. DNA for the CDR3: TGCAGCGTACAGACCGGAGCCACCACAGATACGCAGTATTTT. The J gene is TRBJ2-3, the V gene TRBV29-1; no reliable D call. The CDR3 length is 14 residues. Per germline, CDR1 SQVTM and CDR2 ANQGSEA. V gave up 6 bases and J gave up 2 bases, with 15 bases separating them.

This clonotype showed up many times. The V call is TRBV29-1, the J call TRBJ1-5; D not resolved. Trimming removed 4 bases from V and 5 bases from J, with 9 bases in between. This CDR3 region has 12 residues. Looked up from germline, CDR1 is SQVTM and CDR2 is ANQGSEA. For the CDR3, the DNA is TGCAGCGTTGTCATTCCGGATCAGCCCCAGCATTTT. Translated: CSVVIPDQPQHF.

This clonotype was counted many times. This chain links TRBV20-1 with TRBJ2-7, with D possibly being TRBD2 (5 bases). V lost 6 bases, J lost 4 bases, and 10 bases lay in between. The CDR3 spans 11 residues. Germline CDR1 and CDR2: DFQATT and SNEGSKA (reference sequence). CDR3 in amino acids: CSATLAYEQYF. CDR3 in DNA: TGCAGTGCAACGCTAGCATACGAGCAGTACTTC.

This clonotype was found a few times. The CDR3 region has the DNA TGCGCCAGCAGCTCCCCAGGGACAGATACGCAGTATTTT. Amino acids: CASSSPGTDTQYF. V is TRBV5-1 and J is TRBJ2-3, with D possibly TRBD1 on 5 matching bases. CDR3 size: 13 residues. Trimming left V 3 bases short and J 3 bases short, with 8 bases between. CDR1 and CDR2 (germline): SGHRS, YFSETQ.

By sample fraction, this clonotype is medium-sized. This chain uses TRBV7-2 with TRBJ1-6, with a possible D match to TRBD1 (5 bases). The CDR3 has 16 amino acids. Trimming shortened V by 5 bases and J by 0 bases, and 11 bases separated the two germline ends. The germline CDR1 and CDR2 sequences are SGHTA and FQGNSA. CDR3 loop: CASSPDSYSYNSPLHF. CDR3 in DNA: TGTGCCAGCAGCCCCGACAGCTACTCCTATAATTCACCCCTCCACTTT. Filled out from reference TRBV7-2 and TRBJ1-6, the complete variable domain reads GAGVSQSPSNKVTEKGKDVELRCDPISGHTALYWYRQSLGQGLEFLIYFQGNSAPDKSGLPSDRFSAERTGGSVSTLTIQRTQQEDSAVYLCASSPDSYSYNSPLHFGNGTRLTVT.

This clonotype counts as medium-sized. CDR3 DNA: TGCAGTGCTAGAGATGATGAGCGGGCGGACCCTTACGAGCAGTACTTC. Protein product: CSARDDERADPYEQYF. This rearrangement joins TRBV20-1 to TRBJ2-7; perhaps TRBD2 as D (6 bases). The germline V gene encodes CDR1 DFQATT and CDR2 SNEGSKA (reference sequence). Between the trimmed V and J ends, which lost 0 bases and 4 bases, there was a span of 19 bases. The CDR3 runs 16 residues.